This is a list of T cell receptor beta chains from one sample in a study of blood T cell repertoires in COVID-19. Only in-frame clones appear in the TCRdb table, and some are missing; sequencing was by immunoSEQ multiplex PCR. The sample has about 220,000 clones, 80% to 90% seen once. Sequencing was performed on PBMCs or T cells enriched from blood (not recorded which). All receptors come from a woman between 18 and 29 years old in a cohort exposed to, infected with or recovered from COVID-19 (not recorded which). CDR3s include the opening cysteine and the closing phenylalanine or tryptophan. Fields, in order: clone size, V gene, J gene, D gene, CDR3 DNA, CDR3 protein. D genes are given only for firm matches. The listing skips clone size in some rows; elsewhere it reads once, few, many or a size class.

NA	TRBV19	TRBJ1-1	TRBD1	TGTGCCAGTTTGGACAGGGGAAACACTGAAGCTTTCTTT	CASLDRGNTEAFF
few	TRBV2	TRBJ1-6	NA	TGTGCCAGCATCGGGTATCATAATTCACCCCTCCACTTT	CASIGYHNSPLHF
NA	TRBV11-2	TRBJ2-7	NA	TGTGCCAGCAGCTTAGATCGTGGGACTTGGGGTTACGAGCAGTACTTC	CASSLDRGTWGYEQYF
NA	TRBV7-6	TRBJ2-4	NA	TGTGCCAGCAGCTTAGAAGGTCGCGGGACAGCCAAAAACATTCAGTACTTC	CASSLEGRGTAKNIQYF
NA	TRBV5-4	TRBJ2-7	TRBD2	TGTGCCAGCAGCTTGGGTATACGGGGGGGCCACGAGCAGTACTTC	CASSLGIRGGHEQYF
NA	TRBV9	TRBJ2-3	NA	TGTGCCAGCAGCGTTGGAACTACCACGGATACGCAGTATTTT	CASSVGTTTDTQYF
NA	TRBV5-6	TRBJ1-5	NA	TGTGCCAGCAGCTGGGGAGGTTCTGCGGGGGCCGGCAATCAGCCCCAGCATTTT	CASSWGGSAGAGNQPQHF
once	TRBV5-6	TRBJ2-1	TRBD2	TGTGCCAGCAGCTTGTACTCCGGGACTAGCGGGACCAATGAGCAGTTCTTC	CASSLYSGTSGTNEQFF
NA	TRBV7-8	TRBJ2-1	TRBD1	TGTGCCAGCAGCCGGAGACAGGGGGCTGTCAATGAGCAGTTCTTC	CASSRRQGAVNEQFF
NA	TRBV24-1	TRBJ2-3	TRBD1	TGTGCCACCAGAGCTCGACCGGGACAGGGACACCAGACGCAGTATTTT	CATRARPGQGHQTQYF
once	TRBV27	TRBJ2-7	TRBD1	TGTGCCAGCAGTTTATGGGACAGCTCCTACGAGCAGTACTTC	CASSLWDSSYEQYF
NA	TRBV11-1	TRBJ1-2	TRBD1	TGTGCCAGCAGCCAACCGGACAGGAACCCCTATGGCTACACCTTC	CASSQPDRNPYGYTF
once	TRBV19	TRBJ1-5	NA	TGTGCCAGTAGTATTCTTGAGCCCCAGCATTTT	CASSILEPQHF
NA	TRBV7-3	TRBJ1-1	NA	TGTGCCAGCAGCCACTATTGGTCAGGGCTTGGTGTTTTGGAAGCTTTCTTT	CASSHYWSGLGVLEAFF
NA	TRBV19	TRBJ1-5	NA	TGTGCCAGTAGTATAGAGGGCAGGGGTGGGGATCAGCCCCAGCATTTT	CASSIEGRGGDQPQHF
NA	TRBV5-1	TRBJ2-7	TRBD1	TGCGCCAGATCGGGACAGGGCGCCTACGAGCAGTACTTC	CARSGQGAYEQYF
NA	TRBV7-8	TRBJ1-2	TRBD1	TGTGCCAGCAGCTTAGTTTCGGAGACAGGGAATGGCTACACCTTC	CASSLVSETGNGYTF
NA	TRBV15	TRBJ2-3	TRBD1	TGTGCCACCAGCCATCCGGGAGCAGGGGGCGACACAGATACGCAGTATTTT	CATSHPGAGGDTDTQYF